This T cell receptor beta chain is drawn from a study of response to subunit inactivated influenza vaccine. One entry per CDR3 protein, called by TCRdb with MiXCR from the RT-PCR reads. The table lists roughly 500,000 distinct CDR3 sequences, over 25% of them singletons. Findings and caveats of the study: The authors proposed limited new T cell recruitment per seasonal influenza vaccination.

Trimming removed 3 bases from V and 4 bases from J, with 13 bases in between. From germline, CDR1 is SEHNR and CDR2 FQNEAQ (reference sequence). The CDR3 covers 15 residues. Comment on this clonotype: Its antigen is as yet unknown.

The sample in question was CD4+ T cells sorted from PBMCs, obtained 4 to 6 days after vaccination. The chain is built from TRBV7-9 and TRBJ2-1; D not resolved. The source of this sequence is a man between 50 and 59 years old who received an inactivated influenza vaccine. The CDR3 DNA is TGTGCCAGCAGCTTGGTCGGCGGTAGGTACAATGAGCAGTTCTTC. It translates to CASSLVGGRYNEQFF.